Listed below are T cell receptor beta chains from one sample, sequenced in a study of shared clonotypes between healthy human individuals. Assay: immunoSEQ multiplex PCR; the TCRdb copy retains only in-frame clones and omits some. Of hundreds of thousands of clones detected, more than 70% appear once; the ten largest clones hold around 1.7%. Sequencing input: memory CD4+ T cells sorted from blood. The receptors originated from a young woman in good health. Each CDR3 is given with its conserved first and last residue.

>TRBV5-1|TRBJ2-7
CASSLAPTGGYEQYF
>TRBV28|TRBJ1-2
CASSTGGDKGYTF
>TRBV25-1|TRBJ2-1
CASSESVLAGHYNEQFF
>TRBV15|TRBJ2-5
CATSRVDAGGQETQYF
>TRBV19|TRBJ2-7
CASSIQGGYEQYF
>TRBV28|TRBJ1-1
CASSLRHRPTEAFF
>TRBV5-1|TRBJ2-2
CASSSTGDTGELFF
>TRBV6-5|TRBJ2-2
CASRLAEVTGELFF
>TRBV4-2|TRBJ2-3
CASRGDSADTQYF
>TRBV29-1|TRBJ2-2
CSAVIRGRDTGELFF
>TRBV19|TRBJ2-1
CASSTTSGSTNEQFF
>TRBV19|TRBJ1-1
CASSMSVGTEAFF
>TRBV19|TRBJ1-5
CASSGRFNQPQHF
>TRBV28|TRBJ2-1
CASIAVLYNEQFF
>TRBV10-2|TRBJ1-1
CASRWSTEAFF
>TRBV11-2|TRBJ1-1
CASSSTPTAKAFF
>TRBV10-3|TRBJ2-7
CAISTASGPSTYEQYF
>TRBV7-8|TRBJ2-5
CASSHLATNQETQYF
>TRBV4-2|TRBJ2-5
CASSQDGIYGTQYF
>TRBV5-1|TRBJ1-4
CASSSESGQGEKLFF
>TRBV25-1|TRBJ2-5
CASRGGGGQETQYF
>TRBV6-1|TRBJ2-2
CASILIQGAGELFF
>TRBV7-6|TRBJ2-1
CASSLASFSIYNEQFF
>TRBV6-5|TRBJ2-7
CASSYSLQAGQLYF
>TRBV19|TRBJ2-3
CASSIARAKTDTQYF
>TRBV14|TRBJ2-5
CASSQFVELEETQYF
>TRBV5-1|TRBJ2-7
CASSPGTGGNEQYF
>TRBV15|TRBJ1-5
CATSTLGVDQPQHF
>TRBV27|TRBJ2-5
CASSLVAHQETQYF
>TRBV5-6|TRBJ2-3
CASSLARTRADTQYF
>TRBV7-2|TRBJ2-1
CASSLAGRGEQFF
>TRBV30|TRBJ1-5
CAWSPPRRFGESNQPQHF
>TRBV25-1|TRBJ2-5
CASSEGRLAGVQETQYF
>TRBV15|TRBJ1-1
CATSRDMGASSTEAFF
>TRBV18|TRBJ1-1
CASSFPGTAEAFF
>TRBV7-6|TRBJ2-1
CASSLGLASTYNEQFF
>TRBV6-1|TRBJ2-7
CASSEAPDRGSYEQYF
>TRBV6-1|TRBJ2-3
CASSGPSRGWSTDTQYF
>TRBV9|TRBJ2-5
CASSEGLALETQYF
>TRBV5-6|TRBJ2-3
CASSLGLAGVGDTQYF
>TRBV4-1|TRBJ2-7
CASSSGTSGRGQYF
>TRBV5-4|TRBJ2-5
CASSLDREETQYF
>TRBV27|TRBJ2-3
CASSLSRASLGDTQYF
>TRBV5-1|TRBJ1-1
CASSWTQTGSFGTEAFF